These T cell receptor beta chains were read from a single sample in a study of T cell responses to AZD1222 COVID-19 vaccine. TCRdb's copy holds only in-frame clones and misses some; the assay was immunoSEQ multiplex PCR. The table lists about 150,000 clones, roughly 90% of them singletons. The sample consisted of peripheral blood, taken on day 0 of AZD1222 vaccination. The receptors stem from an adult in good health. Both conserved end residues are part of each CDR3. A D gene is named only where the DNA matches it firmly. Expanded clones get a size class; other rows say once, few or many, or leave the size out.

TRBJ2-3,.,TRBV7-2,.,TGTGCCAGCAGCTTACAGTGGGGCCCTGGGGATACGCAGTATTTT,CASSLQWGPGDTQYF
TRBJ1-3,.,TRBV5-8,.,TGTGCCAGCAGCTCACCCCGAGCCTCTGGAAACACCATATATTTT,CASSSPRASGNTIYF
TRBJ1-2,.,TRBV27,TRBD1,TGTGCCAGCAGTTCCCAGACAGGGGGCTATGGCTACACCTTC,CASSSQTGGYGYTF
TRBJ2-1,.,TRBV19,.,TGTGCCAGTAGTATGGGCAATGAGCAGTTCTTC,CASSMGNEQFF
TRBJ2-7,.,TRBV29-1,.,TGCAGCGCCAAGGGTTTTGGGTCCTACGAGCAGTACTTC,CSAKGFGSYEQYF
TRBJ2-1,.,TRBV7-2,.,TGTGCCAGCAACCCGGACGTTGGTGAGCAGTTCTTC,CASNPDVGEQFF
TRBJ1-5,few,TRBV3-1/TRBV3-2,.,TGTGCCAGCAGCCAGGACAGTAACAATCAGCCCCAGCATTTT,CASSQDSNNQPQHF
TRBJ2-3,.,TRBV24-1,TRBD1,TGTGCCACCAGTGATCTAGGACAGGGGGCCACAGCCGGTGCAGATACGCAGTATTTT,CATSDLGQGATAGADTQYF
TRBJ2-2,.,TRBV19,TRBD1,TGTGCCAGTAGTATCCGGACAGGGGAGAACGGGGAGCTGTTTTTT,CASSIRTGENGELFF
TRBJ1-6,few,TRBV27,.,TGTGCCAGCAGTTTACAGGGTTGGTCACCCCTCCACTTT,CASSLQGWSPLHF
TRBJ2-2,.,TRBV19,.,TGTGCCAGTAGTATCTCGGCGGGGCCCGGGGAGCTGTTTTTT,CASSISAGPGELFF
TRBJ1-1,once,TRBV29-1,TRBD1,TGCAGCGTGACCCGGGACAGGGTGGGGTACACTGAAGCTTTCTTT,CSVTRDRVGYTEAFF
TRBJ1-4,once,TRBV4-1,TRBD1,TGCGCCAGCAGCCAAACTAGGGCCAGGGGGACTAATGAAAAACTGTTTTTT,CASSQTRARGTNEKLFF
TRBJ1-4,.,TRBV3-1/TRBV3-2,.,TGTGCCAGCAGCCCGGGCGGGGGGCTGAGTAGGGAAAAACTGTTTTTT,CASSPGGGLSREKLFF
TRBJ2-3,.,TRBV7-6,TRBD2,TGTGCCAGCAGCTCACTAGCGGGGGGGCTCGATACGCAGTATTTT,CASSSLAGGLDTQYF